Following are 10 T cell receptor beta chains from one sample sequenced in a study of blood T cell repertoires in COVID-19. Assay: immunoSEQ multiplex PCR; the TCRdb copy retains only in-frame clones and omits some. The repertoire holds under 350,000 clones, with 86% as singletons. Sequencing input: PBMCs or T cells enriched from blood (not recorded which). Receptor source: a man aged 25-40 years who had recovered from COVID-19.

This clone came up once. V gene TRBV23-1 combines with J gene TRBJ2-7; 8 bases agree with TRBD1. TRBV23-1 is identified as an open reading frame with a role that is uncertain. After removal of 4 bases from V and 0 bases from J, the junction contained 8 bases not matched to a gene. The CDR3 contains 16 residues. The CDR3 region is CASSRPDRASSYEQYF. CDR3 bases: TGCGCCAGCAGTCGTCCGGACAGGGCGAGCTCCTACGAGCAGTACTTC.

V usage is TRBV28 and J usage is TRBJ1-5; maybe TRBD1 (5 bases). The V and J ends lost 5 bases and 12 bases respectively, with 14 bases between them. CDR3 length: 12 residues. CDR1 is MDHEN and CDR2 is SYDVKM in the germline V gene. The DNA for the CDR3 is TGTGCCAGCAGTCCATCGAACAGGTTCCAGCATTTT. Translated, it gives CASSPSNRFQHF.

The rearrangement uses TRBV2 and TRBJ2-3; no definite D call. V lost 2 bases and J 6 bases, leaving 12 bases between the germline ends. The CDR3 is 14 residues long. From germline, CDR1 is SNHLY and CDR2 FYNNEI. CDR3 sequence (DNA): TGTGCCAGCAGTGAAATAGGCCAGGTGGATACGCAGTATTTT. Translated: CASSEIGQVDTQYF.

This rearrangement joins TRBV6-5 to TRBJ1-6; D remains unclear. The V and J ends lost 8 bases and 12 bases respectively, with 14 bases between them. The CDR3 runs to 12 residues. CDR1 and CDR2 (germline): MNHEY, SVGAGI. This CDR3 reads CASFGSLGPLHF. CDR3 in DNA: TGTGCCAGCTTTGGGTCTCTAGGACCCCTCCACTTT.

This clone was counted once. The CDR3 here is CASNVYPKGDTEAFF. The CDR3, as DNA: TGTGCCAGCAATGTATACCCCAAGGGGGACACTGAAGCTTTCTTT. The chain carries TRBV28 and TRBJ1-1; a possible D gene is TRBD1 (6 bases). The CDR3 spans 15 residues. Trimming removed 7 bases from V and 3 bases from J, with 18 bases in between. The germline CDR1 and CDR2 sequences are MDHEN and SYDVKM.

The rearrangement uses TRBV2 and TRBJ2-4, with D possibly TRBD2 on 6 matching bases. V dropped 7 bases and J dropped 0 bases, with 13 bases sitting between them. Germline loops: CDR1 SNHLY, CDR2 FYNNEI. There are 15 residues in the CDR3. The CDR3 DNA reads TGTGCCAGCACCCCTAGCGCCCTAGCCAAAAACATTCAGTACTTC. The encoded protein is CASTPSALAKNIQYF.

The V gene is TRBV7-9, the J gene TRBJ1-5; D possibly corresponds to TRBD1 (6 bases). Trimming removed 6 bases from V and 5 bases from J, with 8 bases in between. Germline values: CDR1 SEHNR, CDR2 FQNEAQ (reference sequence). The length of the CDR3 is 12 residues. CDR3 nucleotide sequence: TGTGCCAGCAGTCCAGGGGATCAGCCCCAGCATTTT. Protein: CASSPGDQPQHF.

This sequence joins TRBV11-2 and TRBJ2-7; 9 bases are a match to TRBD2. After removal of 5 bases from V and 7 bases from J, the junction contained 9 bases not matched to a gene. This CDR3 region has 14 residues. The germline V gene has CDR1 SGHAT and CDR2 FQNNGV. The CDR3 region is CASSQAGGSREQYF. CDR3 bases: TGTGCCAGCAGCCAAGCGGGGGGCTCTCGGGAGCAGTACTTC.

This clone came up once. The V call is TRBV28, the J call TRBJ1-5, with a weak D call TRBD1 (6 bases). Per germline, CDR1 MDHEN and CDR2 SYDVKM. V lost 1 base to trimming and J lost 9 bases, with 16 bases between them. This CDR3 comprises 15 residues. CDR3 coding DNA: TGTGCCAGCAGTTTATTGAGCCAGGGGAGTCGGCCCCAGCATTTT. It codes for CASSLLSQGSRPQHF.

The chain's CDR3 is CASSLSWRADTQYF. The CDR3 DNA is TGTGCCAGCAGCTTGTCTTGGCGGGCAGATACGCAGTATTTT. The V and J genes are TRBV5-4 and TRBJ2-3; tentative D call: TRBD2 (5 bases). The CDR3 is 14 amino acids. Between the trimmed V and J ends, which lost 1 base and 4 bases, there was a span of 10 bases. CDR1 is SGHNT and CDR2 is YYREEE in the germline V gene (reference sequence).